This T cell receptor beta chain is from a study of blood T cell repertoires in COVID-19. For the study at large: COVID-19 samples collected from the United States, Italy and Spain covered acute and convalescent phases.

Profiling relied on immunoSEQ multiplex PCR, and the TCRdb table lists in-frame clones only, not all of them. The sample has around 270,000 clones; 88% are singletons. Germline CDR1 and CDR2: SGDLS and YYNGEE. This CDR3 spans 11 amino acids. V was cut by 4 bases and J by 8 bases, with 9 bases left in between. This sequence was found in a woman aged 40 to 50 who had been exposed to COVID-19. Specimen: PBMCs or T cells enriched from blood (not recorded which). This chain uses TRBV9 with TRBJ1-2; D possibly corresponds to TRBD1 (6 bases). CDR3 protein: CASSLGAGYTF. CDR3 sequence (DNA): TGTGCCAGCAGCTTGGGGGCCGGCTACACCTTC. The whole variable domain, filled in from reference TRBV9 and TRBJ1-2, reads DSGVTQTPKHLITATGQRVTLRCSPRSGDLSVYWYQQSLDQGLQFLIQYYNGEERAKGNILERFSAQQFPDLHSELNLSSLELGDSALYFCASSLGAGYTFGSGTRLTVV.